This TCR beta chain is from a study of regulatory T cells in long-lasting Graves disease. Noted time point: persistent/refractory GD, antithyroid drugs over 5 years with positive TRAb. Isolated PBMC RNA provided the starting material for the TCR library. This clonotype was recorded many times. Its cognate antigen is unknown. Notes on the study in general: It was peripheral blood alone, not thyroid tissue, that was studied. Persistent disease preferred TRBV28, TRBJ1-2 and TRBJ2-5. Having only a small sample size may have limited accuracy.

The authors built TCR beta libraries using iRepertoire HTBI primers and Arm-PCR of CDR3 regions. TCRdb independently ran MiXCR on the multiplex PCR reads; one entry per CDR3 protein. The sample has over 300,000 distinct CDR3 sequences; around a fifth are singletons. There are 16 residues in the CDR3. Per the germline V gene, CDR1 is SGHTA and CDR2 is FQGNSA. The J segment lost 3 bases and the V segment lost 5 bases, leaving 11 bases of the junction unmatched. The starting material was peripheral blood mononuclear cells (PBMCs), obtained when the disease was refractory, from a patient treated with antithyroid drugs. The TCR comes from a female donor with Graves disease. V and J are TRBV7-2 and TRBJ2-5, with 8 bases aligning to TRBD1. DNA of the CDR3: TGTGCCAGCAGCCAGACAGGGGAGTGGGTTGAAGAGACCCAGTACTTC. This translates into CASSQTGEWVEETQYF. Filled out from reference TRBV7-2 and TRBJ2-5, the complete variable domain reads GAGVSQSPSNKVTEKGKDVELRCDPISGHTALYWYRQSLGQGLEFLIYFQGNSAPDKSGLPSDRFSAERTGGSVSTLTIQRTQQEDSAVYLCASSQTGEWVEETQYFGPGTRLLVL.